This T cell receptor beta chain was identified during a study of T cells expressing NK-cell markers. Study as a whole: Source material for TCR beta repertoires consisted of sorted CD3+CD56+NKG2C+, CD3+CD56+NKG2C- and CD3+CD56-NKG2C+ T cells. Whole-study findings and limits: Of CD8+ T cells, about 1.0-8% belonged to dominant NKG2C+ clonotypes in several donors. Similarly, these clonotypes led the CD3+CD56-NKG2C+ fraction as well in a few donors.

UMIs were included in TCR beta cDNA generated by 5'RACE template switching. TCRdb re-called the 5' RACE reads and gives one entry per CDR3 protein, without DNA. This sample's table has a few hundred thousand distinct CDR3 sequences. Germline CDR1 is SSHAT and CDR2 is FNYEAQ (reference sequence). This CDR3 is 15 amino acids long. In regard to this clonotype: Its antigen is not known.

The rearrangement uses TRBV7-7 and TRBJ1-4; lacking DNA, the TRBD1 call made by TCRdb goes unchecked. The sequenced material came from blood T cells: a sorted CD56 or NKG2C T cell subset, CD4+ or CD8+ T cells, or bulk PBMC T cells (not recorded which). The TCR comes from a man between 18 and 69 years old in good health. The CDR3 sequence is CASSFRDSYNEKLFF.